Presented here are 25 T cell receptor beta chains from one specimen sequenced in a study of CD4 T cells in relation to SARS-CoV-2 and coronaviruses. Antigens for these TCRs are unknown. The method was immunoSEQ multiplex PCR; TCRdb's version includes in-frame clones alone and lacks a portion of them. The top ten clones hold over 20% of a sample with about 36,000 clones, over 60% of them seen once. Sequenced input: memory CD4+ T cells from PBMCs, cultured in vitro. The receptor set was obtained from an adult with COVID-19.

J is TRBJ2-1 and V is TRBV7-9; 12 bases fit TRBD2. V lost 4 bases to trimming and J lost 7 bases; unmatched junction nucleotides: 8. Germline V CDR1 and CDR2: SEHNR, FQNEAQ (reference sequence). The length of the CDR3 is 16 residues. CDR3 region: CASSSGLAGSGNEQFF. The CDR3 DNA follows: TGTGCCAGCAGCTCAGGACTAGCGGGATCTGGGAATGAGCAGTTCTTC.

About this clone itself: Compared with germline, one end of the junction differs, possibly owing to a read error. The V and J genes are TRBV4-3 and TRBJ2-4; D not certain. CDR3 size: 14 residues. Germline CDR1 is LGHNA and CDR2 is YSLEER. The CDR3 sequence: CASSQDRYRNIQHF. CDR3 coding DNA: TGCGCCAGCAGCCAAGATCGCTACAGAAACATTCAGCACTTC.

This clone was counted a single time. The CDR3 loop is CSGKTGQGRETQYF. CDR3 in DNA: TGCAGCGGCAAAACGGGACAGGGGAGGGAGACCCAGTACTTC. The rearrangement uses TRBV29-1 and TRBJ2-5; 10 bases are shared with TRBD1. The trim removed 7 bases at V and 5 bases at J, leaving 10 bases unmatched. Per the germline V gene, CDR1 is SQVTM and CDR2 is ANQGSEA. The CDR3 is made up of 14 amino acids.

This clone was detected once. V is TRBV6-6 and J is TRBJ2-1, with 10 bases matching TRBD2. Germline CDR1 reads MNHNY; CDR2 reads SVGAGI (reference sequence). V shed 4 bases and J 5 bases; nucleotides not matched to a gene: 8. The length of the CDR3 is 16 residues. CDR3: CASSSRSGRFHNEQFF. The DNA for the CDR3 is TGTGCCAGCAGTTCCCGTAGCGGGAGGTTCCACAATGAGCAGTTCTTC.

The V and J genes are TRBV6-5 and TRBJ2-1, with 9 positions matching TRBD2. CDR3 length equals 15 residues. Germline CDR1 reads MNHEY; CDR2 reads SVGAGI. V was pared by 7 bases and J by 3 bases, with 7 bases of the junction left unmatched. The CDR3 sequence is CASNRLAASYNEQFF. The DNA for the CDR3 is TGTGCCAGCAACCGACTAGCGGCCAGCTACAATGAGCAGTTCTTC.

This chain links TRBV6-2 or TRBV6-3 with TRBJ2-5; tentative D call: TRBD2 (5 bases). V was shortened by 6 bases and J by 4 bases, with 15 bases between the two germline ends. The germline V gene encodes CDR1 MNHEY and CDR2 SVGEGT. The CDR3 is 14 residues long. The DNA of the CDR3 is TGTGCCAGCAGCCGCCCGGCAGGAGGAGAGACCCAGTACTTC. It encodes CASSRPAGGETQYF.

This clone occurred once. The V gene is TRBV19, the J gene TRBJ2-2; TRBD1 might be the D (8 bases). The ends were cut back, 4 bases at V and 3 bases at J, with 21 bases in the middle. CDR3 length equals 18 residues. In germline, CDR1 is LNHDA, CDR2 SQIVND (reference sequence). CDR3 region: CASSTFLGTGLDTGELFF. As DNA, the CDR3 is TGTGCCAGTAGTACCTTCCTAGGGACAGGACTAGACACCGGGGAGCTGTTTTTT. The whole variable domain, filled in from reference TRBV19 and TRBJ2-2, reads DGGITQSPKYLFRKEGQNVTLSCEQNLNHDAMYWYRQDPGQGLRLIYYSQIVNDFQKGDIAEGYSVSREKKESFPLTVTSAQKNPTAFYLCASSTFLGTGLDTGELFFGEGSRLTVL.

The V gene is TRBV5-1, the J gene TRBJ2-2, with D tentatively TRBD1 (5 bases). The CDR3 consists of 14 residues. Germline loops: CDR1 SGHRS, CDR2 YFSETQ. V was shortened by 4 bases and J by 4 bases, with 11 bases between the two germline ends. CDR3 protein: CASSENRFTGELFF. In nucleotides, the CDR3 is TGCGCCAGCAGCGAAAACAGGTTCACCGGGGAGCTGTTTTTT.

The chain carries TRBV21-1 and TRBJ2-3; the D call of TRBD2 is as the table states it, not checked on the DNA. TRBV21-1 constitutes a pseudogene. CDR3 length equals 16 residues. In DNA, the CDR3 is TGTGCCAGCAGCAAAGTAATAGCGCCAGACACAGATACGCAGTATTTT. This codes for CASSKVIAPDTDTQYF.

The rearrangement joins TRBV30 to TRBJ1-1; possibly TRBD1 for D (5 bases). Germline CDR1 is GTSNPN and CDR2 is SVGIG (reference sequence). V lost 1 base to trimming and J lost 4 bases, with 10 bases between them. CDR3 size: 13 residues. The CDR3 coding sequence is TGTGCCTGGAGTGGGGGGGGTGGCACTGAAGCTTTCTTT. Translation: CAWSGGGGTEAFF.

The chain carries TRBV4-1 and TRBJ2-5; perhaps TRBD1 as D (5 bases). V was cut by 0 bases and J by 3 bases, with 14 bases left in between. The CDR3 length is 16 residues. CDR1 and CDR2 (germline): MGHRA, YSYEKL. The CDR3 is CASSQDRTTEEETQYF. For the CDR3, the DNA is TGCGCCAGCAGCCAAGATCGCACGACAGAAGAAGAGACCCAGTACTTC.

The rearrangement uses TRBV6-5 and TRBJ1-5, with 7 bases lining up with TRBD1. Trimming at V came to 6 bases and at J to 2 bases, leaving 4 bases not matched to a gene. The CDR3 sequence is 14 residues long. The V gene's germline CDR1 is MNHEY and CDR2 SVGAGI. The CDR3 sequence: CASSPGQGNQPQHF. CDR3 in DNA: TGTGCCAGCAGCCCCGGACAGGGCAATCAGCCCCAGCATTTT.

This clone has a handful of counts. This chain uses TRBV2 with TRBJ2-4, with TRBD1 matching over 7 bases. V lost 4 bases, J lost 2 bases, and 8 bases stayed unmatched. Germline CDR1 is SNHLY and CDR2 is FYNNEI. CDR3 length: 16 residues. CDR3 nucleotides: TGTGCCAGCAGTGGAGGACAGGACCCATCCAAAAACATTCAGTACTTC. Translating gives CASSGGQDPSKNIQYF. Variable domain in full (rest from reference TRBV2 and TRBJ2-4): EPEVTQTPSHQVTQMGQEVILRCVPISNHLYFYWYRQILGQKVEFLVSFYNNEISEKSEIFDDQFSVERPDGSNFTLKIRSTKLEDSAMYFCASSGGQDPSKNIQYFGAGTRLSVL.

The CDR3 DNA follows: TGCGCCAGCAGCCTACTAGACAGGGACCTAGCACCCCTCCACTTT. It codes for CASSLLDRDLAPLHF. The chain uses TRBV5-1 and TRBJ1-6; 7 nucleotides match TRBD1. CDR3 length: 15 residues. J lost 11 bases, V lost 4 bases, and 12 bases had no gene match. Germline V gene data show CDR1 as SGHRS and CDR2 as YFSETQ.

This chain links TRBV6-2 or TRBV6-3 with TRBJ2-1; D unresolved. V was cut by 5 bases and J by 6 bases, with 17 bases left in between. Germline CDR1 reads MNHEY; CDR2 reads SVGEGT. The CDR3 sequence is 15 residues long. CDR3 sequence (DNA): TGTGCCAGCAGTGAGTTGGATCCGGTCGGCAATGAGCAGTTCTTC. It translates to CASSELDPVGNEQFF.

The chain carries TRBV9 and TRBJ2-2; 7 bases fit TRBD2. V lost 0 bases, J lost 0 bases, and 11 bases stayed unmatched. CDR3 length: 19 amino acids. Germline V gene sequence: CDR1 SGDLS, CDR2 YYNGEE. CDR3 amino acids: CASSVDGGGGSANTGELFF. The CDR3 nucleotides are TGTGCCAGCAGCGTAGACGGTGGGGGGGGGAGCGCGAACACCGGGGAGCTGTTTTTT.

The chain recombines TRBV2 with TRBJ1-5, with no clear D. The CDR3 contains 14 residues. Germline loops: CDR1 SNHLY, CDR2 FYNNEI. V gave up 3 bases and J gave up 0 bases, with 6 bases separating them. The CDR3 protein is CASSDRNSNQPQHF. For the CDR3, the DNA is TGTGCCAGCAGTGACAGGAATAGCAATCAGCCCCAGCATTTT.

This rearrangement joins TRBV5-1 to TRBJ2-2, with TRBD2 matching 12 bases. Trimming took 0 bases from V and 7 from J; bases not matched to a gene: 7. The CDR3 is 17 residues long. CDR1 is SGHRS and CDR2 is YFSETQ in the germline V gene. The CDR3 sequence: CASSLAGLAGGNGELFF. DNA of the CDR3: TGCGCCAGCAGCTTGGCCGGCCTAGCGGGAGGGAACGGGGAGCTGTTTTTT.

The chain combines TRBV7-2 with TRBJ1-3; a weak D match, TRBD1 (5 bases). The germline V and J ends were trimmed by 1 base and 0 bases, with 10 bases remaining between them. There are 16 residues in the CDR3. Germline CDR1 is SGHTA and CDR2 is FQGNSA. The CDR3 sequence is CASSLDVGPSGNTIYF. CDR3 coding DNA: TGTGCCAGCAGCTTAGATGTGGGACCCTCTGGAAACACCATATATTTT.

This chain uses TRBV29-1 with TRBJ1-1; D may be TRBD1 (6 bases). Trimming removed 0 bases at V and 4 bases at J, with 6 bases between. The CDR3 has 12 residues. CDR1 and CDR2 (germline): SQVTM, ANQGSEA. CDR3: CSVEEGATEAFF. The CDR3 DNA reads TGCAGCGTTGAAGAGGGGGCCACTGAAGCTTTCTTT. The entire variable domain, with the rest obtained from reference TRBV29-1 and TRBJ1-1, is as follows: SAVISQKPSRDICQRGTSLTIQCQVDSQVTMMFWYRQQPGQSLTLIATANQGSEATYESGFVIDKFPISRPNLTFSTLTVSNMSPEDSSIYLCSVEEGATEAFFGQGTRLTVV.

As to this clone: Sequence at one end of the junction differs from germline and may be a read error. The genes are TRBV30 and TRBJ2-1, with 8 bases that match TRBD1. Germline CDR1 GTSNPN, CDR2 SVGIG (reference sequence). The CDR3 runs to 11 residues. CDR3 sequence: CAWSVSGGSVF. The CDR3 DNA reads TGTGCCTGGAGTGTTTCAGGGGGCTCTGTCTTC.

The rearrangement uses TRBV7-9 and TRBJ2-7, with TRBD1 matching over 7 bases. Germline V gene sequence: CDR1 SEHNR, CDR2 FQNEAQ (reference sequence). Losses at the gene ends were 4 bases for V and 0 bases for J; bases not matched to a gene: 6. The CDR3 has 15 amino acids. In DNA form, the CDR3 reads TGTGCCAGCAGCTCTGGGGACAGAAACTCCTACGAGCAGTACTTC. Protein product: CASSSGDRNSYEQYF.

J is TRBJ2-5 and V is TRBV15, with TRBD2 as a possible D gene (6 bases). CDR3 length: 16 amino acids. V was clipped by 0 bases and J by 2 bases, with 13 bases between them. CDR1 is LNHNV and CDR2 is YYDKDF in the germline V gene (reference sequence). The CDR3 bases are TGTGCCACCAGCAGAGATCGGGGGTTTCAACAAGAGACCCAGTACTTC. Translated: CATSRDRGFQQETQYF.

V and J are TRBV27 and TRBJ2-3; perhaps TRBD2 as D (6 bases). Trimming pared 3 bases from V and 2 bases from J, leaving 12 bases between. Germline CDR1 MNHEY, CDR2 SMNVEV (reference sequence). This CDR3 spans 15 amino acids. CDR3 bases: TGTGCCAGCAGTTTGCCGGGACTTTCCACAGATACGCAGTATTTT. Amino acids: CASSLPGLSTDTQYF.

CDR3 residues: CASSLRPQGIAEAFF. DNA for the CDR3: TGTGCCAGCAGTTTGAGGCCCCAGGGGATCGCTGAAGCTTTCTTT. The chain is built from TRBV27 and TRBJ1-1; maybe TRBD1 (6 bases). Germline V gene lookup returns CDR1 MNHEY and CDR2 SMNVEV (reference sequence). The CDR3 sequence is 15 residues long. V was cut by 3 bases and J by 6 bases, with 17 bases left in between.